The entry below describes one T cell receptor (beta chain). Under the authors' procedure: Junction-only immunoSEQ data arrived without quality scores, meaning filtering differed. Measured with immunoSEQ multiplex PCR; TCRdb has only the in-frame clones, and not every one. V, J and clone size are taken as reported in that table, and D and trimming were inferred from the DNA itself. The data contain about 2.4 million clones, 93% of them singletons. The CDR3 is made up of 13 amino acids. Germline V gene lookup returns CDR1 KGHSH and CDR2 LQKENI. Trimming removed 3 bases at V and 4 bases at J, with 9 bases between. The data were taken from a study of shared clonotypes between healthy human individuals.

The source material was naive CD4+ T cells from PBMCs. Subset described: CD45RA+ positively selected. This rearrangement joins TRBV18 to TRBJ2-5; D call uncertain. This clonotype was sampled from a man between 18 and 35 years old in good health. Some clones in this sample may be carry-over from other donors' samples. CDR3 sequence: CASSPQASETQYF. CDR3 nucleotide sequence: TGTGCCAGCTCACCTCAGGCTTCAGAGACCCAGTACTTC.